The 17 T cell receptor beta chains below were found in one sample sequenced in a study of identical twins. TCRdb redid the calling of the 5' RACE reads with MiXCR, one entry per CDR3 protein. The sample records 1.5 million to 2 million distinct CDR3 sequences, more than 30% being singletons. Sequencing was carried out using cord blood. The receptors shown here come from a newborn girl in good health.

The rearrangement uses TRBV27 and TRBJ2-7, with a possible D match to TRBD1 (6 bases). Trimming shortened V by 5 bases and J by 0 bases, and 11 bases separated the two germline ends. The CDR3 consists of 14 residues. Germline V CDR1 and CDR2: MNHEY, SMNVEV (reference sequence). As DNA, the CDR3 is TGTGCCAGCAGTGGGTACAGGGACTCCTACGAGCAGTACTTC. Protein sequence: CASSGYRDSYEQYF.

The chain joins TRBV10-3 to TRBJ2-1, with 9 bases lining up with TRBD1. The tail of the sequence fits TRBJ2-7 better, so the J call may be wrong. Germline V gives CDR1 ENHRY, CDR2 SYGVKD. CDR3 length: 15 amino acids. The chain's CDR3 is CAISRTGVDYNEQYF. The CDR3 region has the DNA TGTGCCATCAGCCGGACAGGGGTGGACTACAATGAGCAGTACTTC.

This clonotype is a singleton in its sample. The chain's CDR3 is CASSPTGPTGADTQYF. The DNA for the CDR3 is TGTGCCAGCAGCCCAACCGGGCCGACGGGTGCAGATACGCAGTATTTT. The chain links TRBV7-2 to TRBJ2-3; D gene unclear. CDR1 SGHTA and CDR2 FQGNSA come from the germline V gene. The CDR3 loop spans 16 amino acids. V dropped 5 bases and J dropped 4 bases, with 19 bases sitting between them.

V usage is TRBV20-1 and J usage is TRBJ1-5; 8 bases match TRBD1. Germline values: CDR1 DFQATT, CDR2 SNEGSKA (reference sequence). CDR3 size: 16 residues. Trimming at V came to 3 bases and at J to 3 bases, leaving 10 bases not matched to a gene. CDR3 sequence: CSARRLGQGVNQPQHF. CDR3 DNA sequence: TGCAGTGCTAGGCGGCTCGGACAGGGCGTCAATCAGCCCCAGCATTTT.

This clonotype was counted many times. This chain joins TRBV2 and TRBJ2-1; D may be TRBD1 (5 bases). This CDR3 is built from 12 residues. CDR1 is SNHLY and CDR2 is FYNNEI in the germline V gene. V was pared by 4 bases and J by 6 bases, with 7 bases between. The CDR3 loop reads CASSAQGNEQFF. CDR3 in DNA: TGTGCCAGCAGTGCCCAGGGCAATGAGCAGTTCTTC.

This clonotype occurred a few times. This chain uses TRBV12-3 or TRBV12-4 with TRBJ2-5, with 10 nucleotides matching TRBD1. The V gene end was trimmed by 0 bases and the J gene end by 2 bases; junction bases not matched to a gene: 3. CDR3 size: 16 residues. The CDR3 spells CASSLARTGGQETQYF. Here the CDR3 DNA reads TGTGCCAGCAGTTTAGCACGGACAGGGGGACAAGAGACCCAGTACTTC.

This clonotype was found a few times. This rearrangement joins TRBV29-1 to TRBJ1-1; D not certain. Germline V gene sequence: CDR1 SQVTM, CDR2 ANQGSEA. Trimming removed 3 bases at V and 1 base at J, with 9 bases between. This CDR3 has 13 residues. This chain's CDR3 is CSVETFQNTEAFF. CDR3 nucleotide sequence: TGCAGCGTTGAGACATTTCAGAACACTGAAGCTTTCTTT.

This clonotype has ten or more counts. This chain links TRBV6-5 with TRBJ2-4; D unresolved. Trimming removed 0 bases at V and 1 base at J, with 7 bases between. The CDR3 runs to 15 residues. CDR1 is MNHEY and CDR2 is SVGAGI in the germline V gene. The CDR3 nucleotides are TGTGCCAGCAGTTACTCGACAACGGCCAAAAACATTCAGTACTTC. Protein sequence: CASSYSTTAKNIQYF.

The sample holds a few counts of this clonotype. CDR3 bases: TGCAGTGCTAGACAGCGGGGGAACACCGGGGAGCTGTTTTTT. It encodes CSARQRGNTGELFF. The chain employs TRBV20-1 and TRBJ2-2; 7 nucleotides agree with TRBD2. Unmatched junction bases numbered 1, after V lost 2 bases and J lost 1 base. Germline V gene lookup returns CDR1 DFQATT and CDR2 SNEGSKA (reference sequence). The CDR3 is 14 residues long.

This clonotype was observed a handful of times. The rearrangement links TRBV6-1 to TRBJ2-7; possible D gene TRBD2, 5 bases. The CDR3 runs 15 residues. Trimming stripped 4 bases from V and 3 bases from J, with 16 bases between. The germline gives CDR1 MNHNS, CDR2 SASEGT. Here the CDR3 DNA reads TGTGCCAGCAGTGCGGAGGACGCCTGGATCTACGAGCAGTACTTC. It specifies CASSAEDAWIYEQYF.

This clonotype was counted a few times. This chain joins TRBV24-1 and TRBJ2-1; the D gene is possibly TRBD2 (6 bases). The CDR3 consists of 17 residues. CDR1 is KGHDR and CDR2 is SFDVKD in the germline V gene. Trimming cost V 4 bases and J 0 bases, with 15 bases left between them. As DNA, the CDR3 is TGTGCCACCAGTGACCGTGCCTCTAGCGTCTCCTACAATGAGCAGTTCTTC. Translated: CATSDRASSVSYNEQFF.

This chain links TRBV29-1 with TRBJ2-4; D call uncertain. Germline V gene sequence: CDR1 SQVTM, CDR2 ANQGSEA. V was pared by 4 bases and J by 0 bases, with 7 bases between. The CDR3 is 13 amino acids. The CDR3 DNA is TGCAGCGTTGTGCCGGGAGCCAAAAACATTCAGTACTTC. The encoded protein is CSVVPGAKNIQYF.

This clonotype was seen only a few times. This chain connects TRBV12-3 or TRBV12-4 to TRBJ2-2; 9 positions match TRBD1. The ends lost 4 bases at V and 2 bases at J; junction bases unmatched: 8. This CDR3 region has 17 residues. CDR3 region: CASSSLRGQGNTGELFF. CDR3 sequence (DNA): TGTGCCAGCAGTTCCTTAAGGGGACAGGGAAACACCGGGGAGCTGTTTTTT.

This clonotype was counted only a few times. The V call is TRBV5-1, the J call TRBJ2-1; no firm D call. This CDR3 is built from 15 residues. Germline-derived CDR1 and CDR2 are SGHRS and YFSETQ. V dropped 4 bases and J dropped 2 bases, with 13 bases sitting between them. The CDR3 loop is CASSGDLFPYNEQFF. As DNA, the CDR3 is TGCGCCAGCAGCGGCGACTTATTCCCCTACAATGAGCAGTTCTTC. The complete variable domain, with remaining parts taken from reference TRBV5-1 and TRBJ2-1, reads KAGVTQTPRYLIKTRGQQVTLSCSPISGHRSVSWYQQTPGQGLQFLFEYFSETQRNKGNFPGRFSGRQFSNSRSEMNVSTLELGDSALYLCASSGDLFPYNEQFFGPGTRLTVL.

This clonotype was counted only a few times. The rearrangement links TRBV11-2 to TRBJ2-4; D uncertain. V was shortened by 0 bases and J by 6 bases, with 3 bases between the two germline ends. CDR3 size: 12 residues. Looked up from germline, CDR1 is SGHAT and CDR2 is FQNNGV. The CDR3 DNA reads as TGTGCCAGCAGCTTAGAGCCAAACATTCAGTACTTC. It codes for CASSLEPNIQYF.

V is TRBV7-2 and J is TRBJ1-3, with a possible D match to TRBD1 (5 bases). Between the trimmed V and J ends, which lost 2 bases and 0 bases, there was a span of 11 bases. The length of the CDR3 is 16 residues. From germline, CDR1 is SGHTA and CDR2 FQGNSA. The CDR3 region is CASSLSAGGSGNTIYF. The CDR3 DNA reads TGTGCCAGCAGCTTATCGGCGGGGGGCTCTGGAAACACCATATATTTT.

The sample holds a few counts of this clonotype. The chain links TRBV12-3 or TRBV12-4 to TRBJ2-3; D not certain. The ends were cut back, 7 bases at V and 3 bases at J, with 14 bases in the middle. This CDR3 spans 14 amino acids. The CDR3 DNA sequence: TGTGCCAGCACTATATCGGGTTGGACAGATACGCAGTATTTT. Amino acid sequence: CASTISGWTDTQYF.